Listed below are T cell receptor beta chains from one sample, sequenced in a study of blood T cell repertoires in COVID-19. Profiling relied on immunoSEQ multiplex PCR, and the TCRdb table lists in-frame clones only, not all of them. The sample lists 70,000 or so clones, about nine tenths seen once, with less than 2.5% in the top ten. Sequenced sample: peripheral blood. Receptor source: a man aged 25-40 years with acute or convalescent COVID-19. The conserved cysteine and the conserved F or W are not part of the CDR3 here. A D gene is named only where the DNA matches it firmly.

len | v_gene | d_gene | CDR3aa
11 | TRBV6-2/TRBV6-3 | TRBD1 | ASSRTGEEKLF
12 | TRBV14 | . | ASSQDSGRYGYT
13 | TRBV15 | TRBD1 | ATSRDDRAYSPLH
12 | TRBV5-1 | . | ASSLDSTDYGYT
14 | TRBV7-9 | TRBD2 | ASSLAGTSALRAQY
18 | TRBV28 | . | ASSLYSPRRSSGGNEKLF
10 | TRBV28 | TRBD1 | ASRLPGQGAF
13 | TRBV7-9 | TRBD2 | ASSLEAGSTDTQY
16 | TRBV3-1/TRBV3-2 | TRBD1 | ASSGMGRDRVLDYGYT
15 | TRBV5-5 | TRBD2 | ASSLIPPPSGRNEQF
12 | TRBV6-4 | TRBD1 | ASRHTGGNTEAF
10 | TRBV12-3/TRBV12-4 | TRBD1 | ASSQGVDTQY
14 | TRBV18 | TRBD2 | ASSPGTSGRTDTQY
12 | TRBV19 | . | ASSISGLDTEAF
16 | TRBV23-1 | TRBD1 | ASIPEGRQGPFQETQY
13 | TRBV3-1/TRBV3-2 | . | ASSGLGGELYGYT
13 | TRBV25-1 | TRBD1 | ASSEFGQGNTEAF
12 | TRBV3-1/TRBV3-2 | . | ASRLAQDNSPLH
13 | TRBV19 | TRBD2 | ASNPRAGGYNEQF
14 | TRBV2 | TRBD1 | ASRRGQPQVNEKLF
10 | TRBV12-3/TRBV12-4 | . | ASSFSPGELF
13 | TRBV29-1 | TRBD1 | SVERGDRGRYEQY
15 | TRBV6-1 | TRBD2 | ASSEHLAGGPGGELF
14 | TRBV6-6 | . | ASSYSYPGEGQPQH
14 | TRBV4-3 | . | ASSQDPQGGANVLT
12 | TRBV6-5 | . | ASSYQAGDTEAF
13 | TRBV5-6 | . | ASSLEDSGFTEAF
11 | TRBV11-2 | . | ASSPHEGDTQY
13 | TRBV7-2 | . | ASSLEGVSYNEQF
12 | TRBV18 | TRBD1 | ASSPNRGDTEAF
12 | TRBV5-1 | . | ASSLRQGEAKLF
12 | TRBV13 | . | ASSLAAREDGYT
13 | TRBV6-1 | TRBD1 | ASSEFGTANEKLF
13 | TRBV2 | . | ASSVVGGTNTEAF
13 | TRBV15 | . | ATSRGGGGFNEQF
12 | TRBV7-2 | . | ASSLVLRVDEQF
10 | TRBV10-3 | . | AISGRGREQY
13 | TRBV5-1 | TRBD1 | ASSPGQENTGELF
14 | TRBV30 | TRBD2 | AWSLRPAGGYNEQF
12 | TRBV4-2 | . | ASSQGRGEDGYT
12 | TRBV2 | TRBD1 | ASRSTGANYGYT
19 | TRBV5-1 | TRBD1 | ASSLYFRSITGTGVNNEQF
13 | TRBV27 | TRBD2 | ASSPRTSPDETQY
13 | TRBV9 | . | ASSAESQGFYGYT
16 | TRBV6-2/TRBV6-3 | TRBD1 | ASSCQRQGVLAKNIQY
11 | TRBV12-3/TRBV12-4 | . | ASSSLPGQPQH
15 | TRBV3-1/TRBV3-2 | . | ASSPGRVSAGANVLT
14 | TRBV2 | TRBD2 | ASSDVRTSGSNEQF
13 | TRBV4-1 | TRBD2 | ASSQDGGTQETQY
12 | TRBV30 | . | AWSITGFYTEAF
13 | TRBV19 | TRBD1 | ASTVRRGLGQPQH
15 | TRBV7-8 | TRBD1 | ASSLRSGQGVAGELF
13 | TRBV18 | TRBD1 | ASSRETGINEKLF
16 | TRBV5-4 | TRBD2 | ASSPTRLAGGRTGELF